This TCR beta chain is from a study of B cell selection in AIRE deficiency. Overall study findings and caveats: Of some 4,000 shared Treg TCRbeta sequences, 30% to 40% were healthy-donor-only and 9.3% patient-only. Shared Treg sequences had shorter CDR3s, biased toward rearrangements with few non-templated insertions.

Trimming shortened V by 3 bases and J by 0 bases, and 15 bases separated the two germline ends. CDR1 LNHDA and CDR2 SQIVND come from the germline V gene (reference sequence). The CDR3 sequence is 16 residues long. Repertoires were generated with immunoSEQ multiplex PCR, while TCRdb's copy carries only in-frame clones and drops some. The table includes over 20,000 clones, nearly 95% detected once. The regulatory T cell sort gate was CD4+CD25hiCD127low/negative. Unrelated healthy donors provided the controls. Comments on this clone: The antigen is not known.

V and J are TRBV19 and TRBJ2-7, with D possibly being TRBD2 (5 bases). Material for sequencing was CD4+CD25+ Tregs sorted from PBMCs. This receptor was identified in a human donor in good health. CDR3 amino acids: CASSMRRSGFSYEQYF. The DNA of the CDR3 is TGTGCCAGTAGTATGAGGAGGAGCGGCTTCTCCTACGAGCAGTACTTC.